This is a list of T cell receptor beta chains from one sample in a study of T-cell memory formation after mild COVID-19. One entry per CDR3 protein results from TCRdb running MiXCR on the 5' RACE reads. This sample carries around 450,000 distinct CDR3 sequences, 20% to 25% of them seen once, and the ten largest clones take around 8.1%. Sequenced sample: PBMCs or a T cell subset sorted from them (not recorded which). The receptors shown here come from an adult woman who had mild COVID-19 (a few samples of this study predate the infection). Cell type and time point are not known. CDR3s leave out the opening cysteine and the closing phenylalanine or tryptophan. Fields, in order: D gene, V gene, CDR3 protein. A D gene is named only where the DNA matches it firmly.

d_call: TRBD1; v_call: TRBV7-6; cdr3_aa: ASSLGTGSEYNEQF
d_call: -; v_call: TRBV5-1; cdr3_aa: ASSLEGGLNTEAF
d_call: TRBD1; v_call: TRBV10-3; cdr3_aa: AISVHRGTTGELF
d_call: -; v_call: TRBV7-9; cdr3_aa: ASSLGATWLETQY
d_call: -; v_call: TRBV6-5; cdr3_aa: ASSYSDTQY
d_call: -; v_call: TRBV27; cdr3_aa: ASSYRGTSYEQY
d_call: TRBD2; v_call: TRBV7-2; cdr3_aa: ASSLRRTSEQY
d_call: -; v_call: TRBV19; cdr3_aa: ASSTGEVNIQY
d_call: TRBD1; v_call: TRBV7-8; cdr3_aa: ASSLAAPGQGNSPLH
d_call: -; v_call: TRBV7-8; cdr3_aa: ASSLEAVYRTDTQY
d_call: TRBD1; v_call: TRBV7-2; cdr3_aa: ASSFRDRPFEALH
d_call: TRBD1; v_call: TRBV7-6; cdr3_aa: ASSSRGSGGGYT
d_call: -; v_call: TRBV5-1; cdr3_aa: ASSWTPNTEAF
d_call: TRBD2; v_call: TRBV15; cdr3_aa: ATSGGLAGGSYEQF
d_call: -; v_call: TRBV29-1; cdr3_aa: SVERQSVRSGEQF
d_call: -; v_call: TRBV12-3/TRBV12-4; cdr3_aa: ASSLDRGQTDNEQF
d_call: TRBD1; v_call: TRBV6-2/TRBV6-3; cdr3_aa: ASSVTGTASTDTQY
d_call: -; v_call: TRBV7-6; cdr3_aa: AISPRTEHYEQY
d_call: -; v_call: TRBV6-6; cdr3_aa: ASSYGEAEKLF
d_call: -; v_call: TRBV7-2; cdr3_aa: ASSPAGTLSSYNEQF
d_call: -; v_call: TRBV3-1; cdr3_aa: ASSLSQEGGREQF
d_call: TRBD2; v_call: TRBV7-6; cdr3_aa: ASSLALAAGSTGELF
d_call: -; v_call: TRBV20-1; cdr3_aa: SGNPLWSSYNEQF